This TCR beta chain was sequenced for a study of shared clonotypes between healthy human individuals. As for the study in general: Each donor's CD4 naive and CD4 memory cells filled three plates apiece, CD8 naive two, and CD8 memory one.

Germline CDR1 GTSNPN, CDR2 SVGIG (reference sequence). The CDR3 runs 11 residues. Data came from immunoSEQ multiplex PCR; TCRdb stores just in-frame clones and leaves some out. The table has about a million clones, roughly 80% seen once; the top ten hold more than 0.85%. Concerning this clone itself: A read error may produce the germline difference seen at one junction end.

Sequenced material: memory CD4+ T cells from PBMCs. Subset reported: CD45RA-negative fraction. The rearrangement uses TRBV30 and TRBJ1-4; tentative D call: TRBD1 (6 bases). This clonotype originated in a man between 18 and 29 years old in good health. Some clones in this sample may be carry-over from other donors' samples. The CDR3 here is CASAQSGHPYF. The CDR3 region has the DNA TGTGCCTCCGCCCAGTCGGGACACCCATATTTT.